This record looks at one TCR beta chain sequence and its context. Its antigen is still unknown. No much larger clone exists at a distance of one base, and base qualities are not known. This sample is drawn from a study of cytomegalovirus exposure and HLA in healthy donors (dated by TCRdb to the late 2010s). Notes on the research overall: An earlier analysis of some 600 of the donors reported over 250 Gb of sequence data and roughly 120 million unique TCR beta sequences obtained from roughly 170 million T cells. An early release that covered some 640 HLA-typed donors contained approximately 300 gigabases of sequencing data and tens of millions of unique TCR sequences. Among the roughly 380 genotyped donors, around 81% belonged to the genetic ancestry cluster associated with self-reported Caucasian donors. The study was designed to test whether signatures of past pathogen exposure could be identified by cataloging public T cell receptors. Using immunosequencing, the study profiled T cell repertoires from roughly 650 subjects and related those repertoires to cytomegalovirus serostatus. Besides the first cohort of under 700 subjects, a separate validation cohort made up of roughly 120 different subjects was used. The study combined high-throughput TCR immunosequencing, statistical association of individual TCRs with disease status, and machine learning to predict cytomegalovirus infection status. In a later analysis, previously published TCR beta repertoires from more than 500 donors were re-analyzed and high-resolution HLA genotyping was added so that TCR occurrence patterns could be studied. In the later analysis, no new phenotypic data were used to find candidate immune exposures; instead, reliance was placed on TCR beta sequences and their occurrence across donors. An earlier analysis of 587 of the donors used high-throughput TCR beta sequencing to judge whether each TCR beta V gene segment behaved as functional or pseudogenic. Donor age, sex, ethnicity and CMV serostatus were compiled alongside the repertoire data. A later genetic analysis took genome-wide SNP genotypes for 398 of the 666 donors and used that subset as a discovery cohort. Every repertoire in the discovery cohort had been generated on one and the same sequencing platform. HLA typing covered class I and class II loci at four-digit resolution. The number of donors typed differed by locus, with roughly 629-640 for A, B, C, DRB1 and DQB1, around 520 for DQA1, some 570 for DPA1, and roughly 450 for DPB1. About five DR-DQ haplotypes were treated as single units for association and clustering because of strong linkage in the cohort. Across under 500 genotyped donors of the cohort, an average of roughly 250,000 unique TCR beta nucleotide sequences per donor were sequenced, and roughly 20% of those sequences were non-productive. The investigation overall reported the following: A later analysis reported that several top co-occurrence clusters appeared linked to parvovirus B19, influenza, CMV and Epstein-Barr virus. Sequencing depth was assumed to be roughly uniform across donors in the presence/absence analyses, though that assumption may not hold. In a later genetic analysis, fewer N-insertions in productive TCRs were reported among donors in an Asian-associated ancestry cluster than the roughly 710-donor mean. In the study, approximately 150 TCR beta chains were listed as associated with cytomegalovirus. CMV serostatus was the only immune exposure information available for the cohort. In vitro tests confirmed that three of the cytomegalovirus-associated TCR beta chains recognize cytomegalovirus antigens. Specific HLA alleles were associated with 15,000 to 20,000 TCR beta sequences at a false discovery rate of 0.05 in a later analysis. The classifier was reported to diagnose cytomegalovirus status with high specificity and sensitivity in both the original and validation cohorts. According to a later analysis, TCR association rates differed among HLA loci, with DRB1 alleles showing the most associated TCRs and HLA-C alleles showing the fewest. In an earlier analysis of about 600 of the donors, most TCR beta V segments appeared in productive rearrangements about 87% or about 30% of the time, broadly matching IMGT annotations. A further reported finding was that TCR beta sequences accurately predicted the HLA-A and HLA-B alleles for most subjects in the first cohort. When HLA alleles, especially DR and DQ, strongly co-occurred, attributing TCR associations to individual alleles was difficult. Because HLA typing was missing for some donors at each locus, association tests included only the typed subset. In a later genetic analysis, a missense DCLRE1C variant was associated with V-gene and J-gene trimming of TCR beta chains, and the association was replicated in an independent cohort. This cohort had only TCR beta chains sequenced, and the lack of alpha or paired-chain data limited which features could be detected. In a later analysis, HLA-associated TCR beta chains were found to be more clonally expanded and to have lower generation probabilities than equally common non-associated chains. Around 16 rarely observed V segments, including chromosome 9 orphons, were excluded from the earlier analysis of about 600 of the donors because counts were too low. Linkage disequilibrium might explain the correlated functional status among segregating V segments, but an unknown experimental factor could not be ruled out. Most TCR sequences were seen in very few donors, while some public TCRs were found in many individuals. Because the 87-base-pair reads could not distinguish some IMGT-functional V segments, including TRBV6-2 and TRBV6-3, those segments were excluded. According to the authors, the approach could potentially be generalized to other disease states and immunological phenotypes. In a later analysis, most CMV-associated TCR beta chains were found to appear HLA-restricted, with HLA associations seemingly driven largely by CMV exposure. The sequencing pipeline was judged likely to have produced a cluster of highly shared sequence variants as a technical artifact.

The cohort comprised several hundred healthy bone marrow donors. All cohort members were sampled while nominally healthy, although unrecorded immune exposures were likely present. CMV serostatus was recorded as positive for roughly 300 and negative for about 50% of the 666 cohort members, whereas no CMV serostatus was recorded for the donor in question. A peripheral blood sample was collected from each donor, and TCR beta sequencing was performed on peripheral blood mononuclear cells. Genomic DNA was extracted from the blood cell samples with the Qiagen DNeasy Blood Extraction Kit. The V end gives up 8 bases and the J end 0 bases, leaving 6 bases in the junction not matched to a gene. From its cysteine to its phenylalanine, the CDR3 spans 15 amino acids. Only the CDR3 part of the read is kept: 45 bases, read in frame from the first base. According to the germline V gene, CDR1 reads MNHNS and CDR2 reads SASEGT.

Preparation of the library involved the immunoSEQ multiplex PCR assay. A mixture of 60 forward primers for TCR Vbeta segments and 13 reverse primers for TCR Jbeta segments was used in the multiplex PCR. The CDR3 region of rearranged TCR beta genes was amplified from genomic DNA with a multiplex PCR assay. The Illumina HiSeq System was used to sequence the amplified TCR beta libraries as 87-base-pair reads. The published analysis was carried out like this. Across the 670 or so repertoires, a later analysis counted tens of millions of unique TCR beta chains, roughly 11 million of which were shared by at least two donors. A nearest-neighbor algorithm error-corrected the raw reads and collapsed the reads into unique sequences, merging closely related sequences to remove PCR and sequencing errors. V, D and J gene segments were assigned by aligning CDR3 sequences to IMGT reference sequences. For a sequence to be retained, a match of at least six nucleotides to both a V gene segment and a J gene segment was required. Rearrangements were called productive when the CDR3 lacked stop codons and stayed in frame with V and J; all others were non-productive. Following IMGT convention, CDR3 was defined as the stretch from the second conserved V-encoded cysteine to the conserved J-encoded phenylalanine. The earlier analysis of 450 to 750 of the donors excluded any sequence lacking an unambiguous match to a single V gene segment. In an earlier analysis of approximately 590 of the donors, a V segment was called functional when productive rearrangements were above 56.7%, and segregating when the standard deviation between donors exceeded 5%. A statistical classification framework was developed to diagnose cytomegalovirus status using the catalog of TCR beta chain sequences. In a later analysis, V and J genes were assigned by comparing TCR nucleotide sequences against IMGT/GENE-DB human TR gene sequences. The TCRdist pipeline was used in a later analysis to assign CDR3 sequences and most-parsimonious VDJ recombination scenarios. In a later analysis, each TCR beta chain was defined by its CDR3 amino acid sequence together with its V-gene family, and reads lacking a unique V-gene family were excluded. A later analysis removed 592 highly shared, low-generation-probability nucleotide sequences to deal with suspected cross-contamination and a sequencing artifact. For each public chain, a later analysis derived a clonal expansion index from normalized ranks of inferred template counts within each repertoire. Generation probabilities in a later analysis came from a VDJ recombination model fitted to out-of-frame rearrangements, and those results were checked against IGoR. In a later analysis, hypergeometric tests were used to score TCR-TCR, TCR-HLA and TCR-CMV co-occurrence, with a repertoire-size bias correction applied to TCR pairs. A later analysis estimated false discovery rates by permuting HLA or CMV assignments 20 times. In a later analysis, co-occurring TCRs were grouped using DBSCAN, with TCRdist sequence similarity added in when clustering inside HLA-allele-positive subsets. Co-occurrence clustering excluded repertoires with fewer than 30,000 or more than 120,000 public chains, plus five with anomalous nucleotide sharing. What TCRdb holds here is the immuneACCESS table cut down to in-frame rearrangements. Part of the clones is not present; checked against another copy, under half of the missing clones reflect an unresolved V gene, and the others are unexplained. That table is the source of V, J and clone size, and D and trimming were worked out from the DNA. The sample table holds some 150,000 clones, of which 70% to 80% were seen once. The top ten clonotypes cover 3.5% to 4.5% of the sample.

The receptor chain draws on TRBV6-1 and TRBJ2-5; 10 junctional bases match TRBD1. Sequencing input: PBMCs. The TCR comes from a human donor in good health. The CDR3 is CASGPGQGYQETQYF. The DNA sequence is TGTGCCAGCGGTCCGGGACAGGGGTACCAAGAGACCCAGTACTTC.